This T cell receptor beta chain was sequenced in a study of regulatory T cells in long-lasting Graves disease. In building TCR beta libraries, iRepertoire HTBI primers were used together with Arm-PCR of CDR3 regions. MiXCR was run by TCRdb on the multiplex PCR reads, yielding one entry per CDR3 protein. The table records around 250,000 distinct CDR3 sequences, about 20% of them present only once. The sample's time point: newly diagnosed GD, antithyroid drugs for less than 3 months. PBMCs provided the RNA from which the TCR library was made. This clonotype was counted ten times or more. Germline V lookup: CDR1 MNHNS, CDR2 SASEGT. The CDR3 length is 17 residues. The V segment lost 5 bases and the J segment 1 base; nucleotides outside the gene matches: 13. These data were likewise used in another study, on T cells in Graves' hyperthyroidism and ophthalmopathy.

This specimen was peripheral blood mononuclear cells (PBMCs), taken at new diagnosis, from a patient treated with antithyroid drugs. The chain carries TRBV6-1 and TRBJ1-1, with 7 bases fitting TRBD1. This TCR was sampled from a woman aged 25 to 39 with Graves disease. CDR3 residues: CASSPRQGVLENTEAFF. The CDR3, as DNA: TGTGCCAGCAGTCCGCGTCAGGGGGTTTTAGAGAACACTGAAGCTTTCTTT.